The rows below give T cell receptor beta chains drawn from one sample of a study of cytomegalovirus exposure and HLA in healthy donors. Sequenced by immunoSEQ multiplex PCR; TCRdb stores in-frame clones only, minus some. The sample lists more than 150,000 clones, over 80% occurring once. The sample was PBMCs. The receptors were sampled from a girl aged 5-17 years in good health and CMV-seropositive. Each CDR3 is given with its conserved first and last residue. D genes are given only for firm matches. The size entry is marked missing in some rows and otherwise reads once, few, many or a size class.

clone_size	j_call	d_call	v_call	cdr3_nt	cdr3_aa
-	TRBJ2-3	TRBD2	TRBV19	TGTGCCAGTAGTTTAGATAGTTCGGGAGGGTCAGATACGCAGTATTTT	CASSLDSSGGSDTQYF
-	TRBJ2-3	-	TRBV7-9	TGTGCCAGCAGCTTAGTGACAGATCCAGATACGCAGTATTTT	CASSLVTDPDTQYF
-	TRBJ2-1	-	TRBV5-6	TGTGCCAGCAGCTTGGACAGTACCTACAATGAGCAGTTCTTC	CASSLDSTYNEQFF
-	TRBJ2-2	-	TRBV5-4	TGTGCCAGCAGCTCTCCCGGTCAGGGTCTCACCGGGGAGCTGTTTTTT	CASSSPGQGLTGELFF
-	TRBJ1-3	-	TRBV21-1	TGTGCCAGCAGCAAGGGCTCCTACTCTGGAAACACCATATATTTT	CASSKGSYSGNTIYF
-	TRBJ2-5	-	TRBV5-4	TGTGCCAGCAGCTTGACAGCCGAAGAGACCCAGTACTTC	CASSLTAEETQYF
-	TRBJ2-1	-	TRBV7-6	TGTGCCAGCAGCTTAGCCTCCTGGGGGGACTTGTACAATGAGCAGTTCTTC	CASSLASWGDLYNEQFF
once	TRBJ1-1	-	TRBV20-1	TGCAGTGCACGACAGGTTTTCGCTTTCTTT	CSARQVFAFF
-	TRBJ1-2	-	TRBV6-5	TGTGCCAGCACCTCCGTGGGCGTCTCTAACTATGGCTACACCTTC	CASTSVGVSNYGYTF
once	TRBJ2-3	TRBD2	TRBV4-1	TGCGCCAGCAGCCAAAGCGGTAGCGGGAGGGCCCCAGATACGCAGTATTTT	CASSQSGSGRAPDTQYF
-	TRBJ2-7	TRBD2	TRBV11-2	TGTGCCAGCAGCTCCCGGGGCAGCGGGAAGAAAAAATTCTACGAGCAGTACTTC	CASSSRGSGKKKFYEQYF
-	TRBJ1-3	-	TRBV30	TGTGCCTGGACTATAGACTCATATGGGAACACCATATATTTT	CAWTIDSYGNTIYF
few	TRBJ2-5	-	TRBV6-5	TGTGCCAGCAGTTACTCCGGGCTAGCAATTAAGACCCAGTACTTC	CASSYSGLAIKTQYF
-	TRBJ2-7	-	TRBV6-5	TGTGCCAGCAGTTACGCGCCCTCCTACGAGCAGTACTTC	CASSYAPSYEQYF
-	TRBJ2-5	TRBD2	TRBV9	TGTGCCAGCAGCGTAGAGGGGACGGGGGGAGCTCCCAGTGAGACCCAGTACTTC	CASSVEGTGGAPSETQYF
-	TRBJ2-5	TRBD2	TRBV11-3	TGTGCCAGCAGCCCCCCCAGGCTAGCGGGAAATTCAGAGACCCAGTACTTC	CASSPPRLAGNSETQYF
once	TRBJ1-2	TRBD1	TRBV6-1	TGTGCCAGCAGTGAGTGGAAAGGACAGGGGGCAATTGGCTACACCTTC	CASSEWKGQGAIGYTF
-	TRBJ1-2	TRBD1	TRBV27	TGTGCCAGCAGGACAGGGTACTATGGCTACACCTTC	CASRTGYYGYTF
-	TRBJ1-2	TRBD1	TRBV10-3	TGTGCCATCAGTTACGGGACAGCTTATGGCTACACCTTC	CAISYGTAYGYTF
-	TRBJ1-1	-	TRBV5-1	TGCGCCAGCAGCAGGACACCGGCGAACACTGAAGCTTTCTTT	CASSRTPANTEAFF
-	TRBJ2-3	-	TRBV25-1	TGTGCCAGCAGTGCCCGGGAGCTCCACACAGATACGCAGTATTTT	CASSARELHTDTQYF
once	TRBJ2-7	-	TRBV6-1	TGTGCCAGCAGCCCCCGAGAGGAGCAGTACTTC	CASSPREEQYF
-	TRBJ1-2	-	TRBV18	TGTGCCAGCTCACCAATAAGCCAGGAACCTAACTATGGCTACACCTTC	CASSPISQEPNYGYTF
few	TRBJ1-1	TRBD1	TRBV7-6	TGTGCCAGCAGCTTAGGACAGGGGTATAACACTGAAGCTTTCTTT	CASSLGQGYNTEAFF
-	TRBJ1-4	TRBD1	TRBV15	TGTGCCACCAGCAGTTTACAGGGGGCTGTAACTAATGAAAAACTGTTTTTT	CATSSLQGAVTNEKLFF
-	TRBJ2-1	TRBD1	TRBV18	TGTGCCAGCTCACGGGGGACAGGGTACAATGAGCAGTTCTTC	CASSRGTGYNEQFF
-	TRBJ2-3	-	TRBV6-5	TGTGCCAGCAGTTATAGCAGCACAGATACGCAGTATTTT	CASSYSSTDTQYF
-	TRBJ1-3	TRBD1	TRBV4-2	TGTGCCAGCAGCCCGATAACAGGGGGATTGAGCTCTGGAAACACCATATATTTT	CASSPITGGLSSGNTIYF
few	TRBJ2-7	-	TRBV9	TGTGCCAGCAGCGCTGGAGGTGGACCCTACGAGCAGTACTTC	CASSAGGGPYEQYF
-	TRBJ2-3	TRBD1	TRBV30	TGTGCCTGGAACCCAGGACAGGGAGGCACAGATACGCAGTATTTT	CAWNPGQGGTDTQYF
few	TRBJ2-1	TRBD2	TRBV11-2	TGTGCCAGCAGCTCGTTAACTAGCGGGGCCTACAATGAGCAGTTCTTC	CASSSLTSGAYNEQFF
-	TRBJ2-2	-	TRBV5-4	TGTGCCAGTTCAAGGATCGGGGACTCGAACACCGGGGAGCTGTTTTTT	CASSRIGDSNTGELFF
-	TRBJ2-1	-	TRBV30	TGTGCCTGGAGTACCCCTTCTAGCACTGAGCAGTTCTTC	CAWSTPSSTEQFF
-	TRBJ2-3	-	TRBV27	TGTGCCAGCAGTTTCGGACAGTACACAGATACGCAGTATTTT	CASSFGQYTDTQYF
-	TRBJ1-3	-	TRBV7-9	TGTGCCAGCAGCTTTCAAGGGACTTCATCTGGAAACACCATATATTTT	CASSFQGTSSGNTIYF
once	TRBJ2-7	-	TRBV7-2	TGTGCCAGCAGCCCCCTCGCGGGACCGAACTACGAGCAGTACTTC	CASSPLAGPNYEQYF
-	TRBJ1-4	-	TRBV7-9	TGTGCCAGCAGCCCAGAGGGATCGGGATTGGGGGAAAAACTGTTTTTT	CASSPEGSGLGEKLFF
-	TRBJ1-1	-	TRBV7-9	TGTGCCAGCAGCTTAAGACCTCCGGGGGCTTTCTTT	CASSLRPPGAFF
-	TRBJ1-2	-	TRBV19	TGTGCCAGTAGTCTCCGCCCGGGGGAGAGGGGCTACACCTTC	CASSLRPGERGYTF
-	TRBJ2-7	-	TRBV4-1	TGCGCCAGCAGCCAAGACAAGGAGGACCCCACCCGCGAGCAGTACTTC	CASSQDKEDPTREQYF
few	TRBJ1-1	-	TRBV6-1	TGTGCCAGCAGGCACGGAGGGACGGTGAACACTGAAGCTTTCTTT	CASRHGGTVNTEAFF
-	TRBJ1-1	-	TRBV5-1	TGCGCCAGCAGCTTGGGAGGCAGAATGAACACTGAAGCTTTCTTT	CASSLGGRMNTEAFF
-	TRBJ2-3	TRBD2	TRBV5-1	TGCGCCAGCAGCTTGGTAGCTAGCGGGAGTAGTCCGGGCACAGATACGCAGTATTTT	CASSLVASGSSPGTDTQYF
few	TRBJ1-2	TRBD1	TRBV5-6	TGTGCCAGCAGCTATACCCCGGGACAGGGATATGGCTACACCTTC	CASSYTPGQGYGYTF
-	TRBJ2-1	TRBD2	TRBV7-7	TGTGCCAGCAGCTTAACGCTAGCGGGAGAGGATGAGCAGTTCTTC	CASSLTLAGEDEQFF
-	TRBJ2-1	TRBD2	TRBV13	TGTGCCAGCAGCTTAGGGCGGGAGCTTGAGCAGTTCTTC	CASSLGRELEQFF
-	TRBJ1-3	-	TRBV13	TGTGCCAGCAGCAAACAGGTCTCTGGAAACACCATATATTTT	CASSKQVSGNTIYF